This T cell receptor beta chain is from a study of CD8 T cells in Susac syndrome (dated by TCRdb to 2018 to 2020). A note on the overall study: The study used repertoire sequencing to test whether antigen drove CD8+ T cell activation and differentiation in Susac syndrome. The clonality of the CD8+ T cell repertoire was compared across 12 healthy donors, about 14 Susac syndrome patients and fewer than 16 multiple sclerosis patients. Broader findings and caveats from the paper: The study acknowledged that relatively few individuals were included in the TCR sequencing and HLA analysis.

A remark on this clonotype: The clone's antigen remains unknown. Nothing much larger sits one base from this clone, and base qualities are not available.

Peripheral blood CD8+ and CD4+ T cells from healthy donors, Susac syndrome patients and multiple sclerosis patients were profiled by high-throughput TCR beta sequencing. Treatment-naive patients with stable or active relapsing-remitting disease fulfilling revised McDonald criteria were used as multiple sclerosis controls. Bulk CD8+ and CD4+ T cells were purified magnetically by negative isolation, whereas CD8+ TEMRA cells were enriched by FACS. Blood was collected in EDTA tubes and processed within 24 hours, with PBMCs isolated through density gradient centrifugation. PBMCs intended for TCR sequencing were cryopreserved in liquid nitrogen and were subsequently thawed in a 37 degrees C water bath. Purity of sorted or isolated CD4+, CD8+ and CD8+ TEMRA cells was at least 90%. RNA was extracted with the RNeasy kit and roughly 0.5 to 1 ug was reverse transcribed using random hexamers. The immunoSEQ multiplex PCR assay, covering 54 Vbeta and 13 Jbeta segments, was used to amplify TCR beta CDR3 regions. To correct PCR amplification bias, a synthetic template baseline was used for both primer optimization and computational correction. The authors' analysis ran thus. Only productive sequences were kept, with reads annotated to V, D and J genes according to IMGT and analyzed in immunoSEQ Analyzer. To calculate clonality, Shannon entropy was normalized by log2 of the number of productive unique sequences and then subtracted from one. Public and private clones were assessed among the 100 most prevalent clones of each patient and control. Susac-specific clones were defined as absent from healthy and MS cohorts, roughly 1,100 published viral clones and other ImmuneACCESS disease sequences. TCRdb applied fastp at Q25 and MiXCR to the public reads, then kept only in-frame beta chains. Entries are consolidated by CDR3 protein sequence, retaining the most common genes and DNA. TCRdb's processing, not the authors' own work, is the source of the V and J calls. Present in this sample are more than 150,000 distinct CDR3 sequences, roughly 94% of which were seen just once. The ten largest clones represent over 0.2% of the sample.

Germline trimming: 6 bases from V, 2 bases from J; junction bases outside gene matches: 4. Taken from cysteine to phenylalanine, the CDR3 has 15 residues. The read is trimmed to its CDR3 DNA, 45 bases read in frame from base 1. The germline V gene encodes CDR1 LGHNA and CDR2 YNFKEQ. Sequencing used CD8+ T cells from PBMCs. The rearrangement joined TRBV4-2 to TRBJ2-3, with 11 bases aligning to TRBD2. The source of this sequence is a human donor with multiple sclerosis. Here the CDR3 is given as CASSPLAGDTDTQYF. In nucleotides, the sequence is TGTGCCAGCAGTCCACTAGCGGGGGACACAGATACGCAGTATTTT.